The sequence of this T cell receptor (beta chain) was determined in a study of cytomegalovirus exposure and HLA in healthy donors. CDR1 is SEHNR, CDR2 FQNEAQ, per germline (reference sequence). Losses at the gene ends were 2 bases for V and 5 bases for J; bases not matched to a gene: 5. The length of the CDR3 is 16 residues. A roughly 120-subject validation cohort, separate from the approximately 670-subject first cohort, supplied the donors. Sequencing used immunoSEQ multiplex PCR; TCRdb keeps in-frame clones, though not all of them. The repertoire has approximately 260,000 clones, 65% to 90% of them found once; the top ten carry roughly 1%.

This receptor was identified in a young woman in good health and CMV-seronegative. This chain connects TRBV7-9 to TRBJ2-1; 11 bases fit TRBD2. Sequencing used PBMCs. This CDR3 reads CASSLPPSGRNNEQFF. In nucleotides, the CDR3 is TGTGCCAGCAGCTTACCTCCTAGCGGGAGGAACAATGAGCAGTTCTTC.